Each of the 7 T cell receptor beta chains below was sequenced from the same sample in a study of blood T cell repertoires in COVID-19. Only in-frame clones appear in the TCRdb table, and some are missing; sequencing was by immunoSEQ multiplex PCR. The top ten hold around 4.2% of the sample, which has roughly 290,000 clones, over 80% seen once. Material for sequencing was peripheral blood. Receptor source: a woman in her 50s with active or convalescent COVID-19.

This chain links TRBV12-3 or TRBV12-4 with TRBJ2-1; D is possibly TRBD1 (5 bases). This CDR3 region has 13 residues. V was cut by 2 bases and J by 7 bases, with 9 bases left in between. For the CDR3, the DNA is TGTGCCAGCAGTTTAAGGGGTGTGAATGAGCAGTTCTTC. Translation: CASSLRGVNEQFF.

This clone was seen a few times. J is TRBJ2-1 and V is TRBV27; 10 nucleotides match TRBD2. The germline CDR1 and CDR2 sequences are MNHEY and SMNVEV (reference sequence). The CDR3 extends over 15 amino acids. Losses at the gene ends were 4 bases for V and 4 bases for J; bases not matched to a gene: 4. CDR3 in DNA: TGTGCCAGCAGTTCCGGACTAGCGGCTTACAATGAGCAGTTCTTC. It encodes CASSSGLAAYNEQFF.

The chain employs TRBV7-9 and TRBJ1-1; D is perhaps TRBD1 (6 bases). The ends were cut back, 2 bases at V and 6 bases at J, with 7 bases in the middle. The CDR3 is 12 amino acids. CDR1 and CDR2 (germline): SEHNR, FQNEAQ (reference sequence). The CDR3 loop reads CASSLQGPEAFF. The CDR3 DNA is TGTGCCAGCAGCTTACAGGGGCCTGAAGCTTTCTTT.

The rearrangement uses TRBV3-1 (or the pseudogene TRBV3-2) and TRBJ2-7; a weak D match, TRBD2 (6 bases). The CDR3 is 15 amino acids. V lost 3 bases and J 6 bases, leaving 18 bases between the germline ends. The V gene's germline CDR1 is LGHDT and CDR2 YNNKEL (reference sequence). DNA for the CDR3: TGTGCCAGCAGCCAGCGACTAGTAATTTCGAGCGAGCAGTACTTC. It yields the protein CASSQRLVISSEQYF.

V and J are TRBV6-6 and TRBJ1-6; no reliable D call. V was shortened by 5 bases and J by 7 bases, with 9 bases between the two germline ends. This CDR3 contains 13 residues. Germline assignment: CDR1 MNHNY and CDR2 SVGAGI (reference sequence). For the CDR3, the DNA is TGTGCCAGCAGTCTCGCGGTGAATTCACCCCTCCACTTT. Amino acids: CASSLAVNSPLHF.

V and J are TRBV28 and TRBJ1-2; 8 positions match TRBD1. The CDR3 runs to 15 residues. The junction had 6 bases not matched to a gene; V was cut back by 3 bases and J by 3 bases. Germline lookup yields CDR1 MDHEN and CDR2 SYDVKM. CDR3 amino acids: CASSFAYRGDYGYTF. The CDR3 DNA follows: TGTGCCAGCAGTTTTGCCTACAGGGGGGACTATGGCTACACCTTC.

The chain has TRBV7-3 and TRBJ2-2; 10 nucleotides align to TRBD2. Germline trimming cut 2 bases from V and 6 bases from J; bases unmatched to any gene: 6. The CDR3 loop spans 16 amino acids. Germline V gene sequence: CDR1 SGHTA, CDR2 FQGTGA. This CDR3 reads CASSLVASGSSGELFF. The DNA for the CDR3 is TGTGCCAGCAGCTTAGTGGCTAGCGGGAGCTCCGGGGAGCTGTTTTTT.